The next 9 T cell receptor beta chains were all read from a single sample in a study of spatial heterogeneity in lung cancer. In TCRdb, the 5' RACE reads were re-called with MiXCR into one record per CDR3 protein. The sample lists around 20,000 distinct CDR3 sequences; under 20% were seen once. Stated time point: sample taken at primary tumor resection. Sequencing of whole RNA from tumor, nontumor lung or frozen PBMC involved no sorting. This sample comprised PBMCs, obtained at surgery. The receptors shown here come from a male donor with early-stage non-small cell lung cancer.

For this clonotype: Germline and junction disagree at one end, which may indicate a read error. The V gene is TRBV5-1, the J gene TRBJ2-2; 9 positions agree with TRBD1. Germline assignment: CDR1 SGHRS and CDR2 YFSETQ. The CDR3 is 16 amino acids. The CDR3 sequence is CASSPRQGVDTGELFF. CDR3 nucleotides: TGCGCCAGCAGCCCGCGACAGGGGGTGGACACCGGGGAGCTATTTTTT. The full variable domain, its missing parts supplied by reference TRBV5-1 and TRBJ2-2, is KAGVTQTPRYLIKTRGQQVTLSCSPISGHRSVSWYQQTPGQGLQFLFEYFSETQRNKGNFPGRFSGRQFSNSRSEMNVSTLELGDSALYLCASSPRQGVDTGELFFGEGSRLTVL.

By frequency in the sample, this clonotype is medium-sized. The chain employs TRBV5-4 and TRBJ2-1; the match to TRBD2 covers 14 bases. V lost 4 bases and J lost 2; bases outside the gene matches: 8. CDR1 and CDR2 from the germline V gene are SGHNT and YYREEE (reference sequence). The CDR3 runs to 18 residues. CDR3 DNA: TGTGCCAGCAGCCTTGGGACTAGCGGGGGCCCAACCTACAATGAGCAGTTCTTC. Protein sequence: CASSLGTSGGPTYNEQFF.

The CDR3 nucleotides read TGTGCCAGCAGATTGGGACAGGGGGTTTACGAGCAGTACTTC. Translation: CASRLGQGVYEQYF. The chain uses TRBV6-6 and TRBJ2-7, with TRBD1 identical over 11 bases. V lost 6 bases to trimming and J lost 4 bases; unmatched junction nucleotides: 5. Looked up from germline, CDR1 is MNHNY and CDR2 is SVGAGI (reference sequence). The CDR3 length is 14 residues.

This clonotype was seen only a few times. This chain connects TRBV6-5 to TRBJ1-5; D gene uncertain. The V gene's germline CDR1 is MNHEY and CDR2 SVGAGI. The CDR3 is made up of 15 amino acids. The germline V and J ends were trimmed by 8 bases and 0 bases, with 14 bases remaining between them. The CDR3 spells CASRPTDYSNQPQHF. As DNA, the CDR3 is TGTGCCAGCCGCCCAACAGACTATAGCAATCAGCCCCAGCATTTT.

This clonotype was observed at least ten times. The chain uses TRBV10-3 and TRBJ2-5; the D is unclear. The length of the CDR3 is 17 residues. Germline CDR1 and CDR2: ENHRY and SYGVKD. Trimming pared 0 bases from V and 5 bases from J, leaving 19 bases between. CDR3 coding DNA: TGTGCCATCAGTGAGTCTCCGGCCTCCAAAGGTGACGAGACCCAGTACTTC. Protein: CAISESPASKGDETQYF.

The genes are TRBV2 and TRBJ2-7; possibly TRBD1 for D (6 bases). This CDR3 region has 14 residues. The V gene's germline CDR1 is SNHLY and CDR2 FYNNEI. V shed 6 bases and J shed 0 bases, with 12 bases lying between them. This CDR3 reads CASSQRGGSYEQYF. DNA for the CDR3: TGTGCCAGCAGCCAGAGAGGGGGCTCCTACGAGCAGTACTTC.

Relative to its sample, this clonotype is medium-sized. This rearrangement joins TRBV14 to TRBJ2-3, with no clear D. CDR1 and CDR2 from the germline V gene are SGHDN and FVKESK. V was trimmed by 1 base and J by 3 bases, leaving 5 bases between them. The CDR3 has 13 amino acids. Written as DNA, the CDR3 is TGTGCCAGCAGCCAAGTTCATACAGATACGCAGTATTTT. This codes for CASSQVHTDTQYF.

This chain uses TRBV6-5 with TRBJ2-7; D uncertain. The CDR3 is 13 amino acids. Germline CDR1 reads MNHEY; CDR2 reads SVGAGI. The V end was cut by 10 bases, the J end by 3 bases, with 16 bases between. This CDR3 is CAIRASNLYEQYF. CDR3 nucleotide sequence: TGTGCCATCCGGGCCTCGAATCTCTACGAGCAGTACTTC.

This clonotype was counted only a few times. The rearrangement joins TRBV27 to TRBJ1-3, with 8 bases that match TRBD1. The junction had 6 bases not matched to a gene; V was cut back by 6 bases and J by 2 bases. CDR1 MNHEY and CDR2 SMNVEV come from the germline V gene (reference sequence). The CDR3 spans 15 residues. The CDR3 bases are TGTGCCAGCAGCCAAGACAGGGGCCCTGGAAACACCATATATTTT. Amino acids: CASSQDRGPGNTIYF.